The 6 T cell receptor beta chains given below trace back to one sample, sequenced in a study of vaccination and CD4 T cells after COVID-19. With the Oncomine TCR Beta short-read assay, DNA from cultured CD4+ T cells was sequenced. Via MiXCR, TCRdb re-called the PCR reads, giving one row per CDR3 protein. The repertoire holds approximately 26,000 distinct CDR3 sequences, with roughly 40% as singletons. Treatment defined: approximately nine-day PBMC culture with coronavirus spike peptide pools or control peptides (ViraFEST assay). No cognate antigen is known for these TCRs. Sequencing input: CD4+ T cells from blood, cultured in vitro. The receptors originated from a human donor who had recovered from COVID-19.

Only a few counts were recorded for this clonotype. This sequence joins TRBV6-4 and TRBJ2-6; D gene uncertain. Trimming cost V 3 bases and J 0 bases, with 9 bases left between them. Germline loops: CDR1 MRHNA, CDR2 SNTAGT. The CDR3 length is 16 residues. CDR3 loop: CASSDDISSGANVLTF. The CDR3 bases are TGTGCCAGCAGTGATGACATAAGCTCTGGGGCCAACGTCCTGACTTTC.

As to this clonotype: An end of the junction differs from the germline gene, which may be a read error. V gene TRBV6-2 or TRBV6-3 combines with J gene TRBJ2-2, with D unclear. The germline V gene has CDR1 MNHEY and CDR2 SVGEGT. The CDR3 has 15 amino acids. CDR3 bases: TGTGCCAGCAGTTACTCGACGGCTAACAACGGGGAGCTGTTTTTT. It yields the protein CASSYSTANNGELFF.

The chain has TRBV5-1 and TRBJ2-1; D gene unclear. The CDR3 covers 14 residues. The germline V gene encodes CDR1 SGHRS and CDR2 YFSETQ. Trimming removed 5 bases from V and 0 bases from J, with 9 bases in between. The CDR3, as DNA: TGCGCCAGCAGTCCTCATCTCTCCTACAATGAGCAGTTCTTC. It codes for CASSPHLSYNEQFF.

V usage is TRBV20-1 and J usage is TRBJ1-4; D not resolved. V lost 5 bases and J 6 bases, leaving 13 bases between the germline ends. Germline CDR1 reads DFQATT; CDR2 reads SNEGSKA (reference sequence). CDR3 length equals 13 residues. This chain's CDR3 is CSAVRPSDEKLFF. CDR3 DNA sequence: TGCAGTGCTGTCCGTCCCAGTGATGAAAAACTGTTTTTT.

The chain has TRBV28 and TRBJ1-5, with 7 bases lining up with TRBD1. The CDR3 contains 14 residues. Germline-derived CDR1 and CDR2 are MDHEN and SYDVKM. Germline trimming cut 5 bases from V and 2 bases from J; bases unmatched to any gene: 3. This CDR3 is CASSNTGGNQPQHF. CDR3 DNA sequence: TGTGCCAGCAGTAATACAGGGGGCAATCAGCCCCAGCATTTT.

This clonotype was counted a few times. This rearrangement joins TRBV7-2 to TRBJ2-1; 12 nucleotides align to TRBD2. The CDR3 is made up of 16 amino acids. Trimming at V came to 5 bases and at J to 7 bases, leaving 9 bases not matched to a gene. Germline CDR1 is SGHTA and CDR2 is FQGNSA. The CDR3 DNA reads as TGTGCCAGCAGCCCGAGACTAGCGGGAGAGAGGAATGAGCAGTTCTTC. Translating it yields CASSPRLAGERNEQFF.